The source of this TCR beta chain is a study of T-cell memory formation after mild COVID-19. The CDR3 is 11 residues long. Trimming took 5 bases from V and 4 from J, leaving 9 bases between them. Germline CDR1 reads GTSNPN; CDR2 reads SVGIG (reference sequence). In its sample, this clonotype was seen many times. Its antigen remains unidentified. Study findings and constraints: Among contracting clones, CD4+ were mainly CM/EM and CD8+ enriched in EMRA. Confirmation of SARS-CoV-2 specificity was lacking for second-wave clones peaking day 37.

TCRdb re-analysed the 5' RACE reads in MiXCR, keeping a single row per CDR3 protein. The data show around 250,000 distinct CDR3 sequences, around 16% seen once. The source is a young man who had mild COVID-19 (a few samples of this study predate the infection). Cell type and time point are not known. This chain joins TRBV30 and TRBJ2-7, with D tentatively TRBD1 or TRBD2 (5 bases each). Input material: PBMCs or a T cell subset sorted from them (not recorded which). Here the CDR3 reads CAWGDLYEQYF. The DNA for the CDR3 is TGTGCCTGGGGGGACCTTTACGAGCAGTACTTC. Full variable domain (outside the CDR3, taken from reference TRBV30 and TRBJ2-7): SQTIHQWPATLVQPVGSPLSLECTVEGTSNPNLYWYRQAAGRGLQLLFYSVGIGQISSEVPQNLSASRPQDRQFILSSKKLLLSDSGFYLCAWGDLYEQYFGPGTRLTVT.